The entry below gives a single TCR beta chain sequence along with its context. Its antigen is still unknown. No clone much larger than this one lies a single base away; base qualities are absent. The CDR3 runs 15 amino acids, cysteine and phenylalanine included. The only DNA kept is the CDR3, 45 bases in frame from the first base. Relative to germline, V is missing 7 bases and J is missing 4 bases, with 11 bases of the junction outside any gene match. According to the germline V gene, CDR1 reads SNHLY and CDR2 reads FYNNEI. TCR CDR3 regions were amplified from genomic DNA by multiplex PCR using the deep immunoSEQ assay. Extracted genomic DNA from each cell subset was spread evenly across all wells of several immunoSEQ 96-well plates, with each plate serving as a replicate. For sorted subsets, about 200 ng genomic DNA, equal to about 30,000 T cell genomes, was loaded into each replicate PCR. The purified libraries were quantified using a Qubit 3.0 fluorometer, sized with a Bioanalyzer 2100, and then quantified again using the KAPA Library Quantification kit. Each immunoSEQ 96-well plate was sequenced on its own single-read 150-cycle Illumina NextSeq 550 flow cell. Processing in the source paper ran as follows. Because the immunoSEQ output included only junctional sequences and no quality scores, the filtering could not be the same as the filtering used for full-length reads. To assign V/J genes and CDR3, sequences were annotated using PyIR, a Python wrapper for IgBLAST v1.9, with IMGT germline references. Any read was removed if the V/J assignment was weak (E-value above 1e-6), the CDR3 was missing, or the read contained stop codons, out-of-frame junctions, or ambiguous translated residues. V3J clonotypes were defined as sequences sharing the same inferred V gene, J gene, and CDR3 amino acid sequence. To compute the percentage overlap between repertoires, the number of shared unique clonotypes was divided by the size of the smaller repertoire. RTK rarefaction, the Chao1 estimator, and Recon v2.1 estimates of unobserved clonotypes were used to assess repertoire richness. Generation probabilities for all TCRbeta clonotypes obtained by the gDNA method from a handful of donors were computed using OLGA. The table comes from immuneACCESS by way of TCRdb, which keeps in-frame sequences with V and J called. Part of the clones is missing from these tables; in studies checked, under half for an unresolved V gene and the rest for unknown reasons. V and J calls and clone size are copied from that table; D and trimming were computed from the DNA. The sample profile shows about 2 million clones; about 95% of them were found once. 1.2% of the sample goes to the ten largest clones.

CD8 naive samples were CD45RO-negative cells positively selected for CCR7, giving a CD45RA+CCR7+ population that excluded TemRA cells. Donors were healthy HIV-negative adults with no recently reported acute infections or vaccinations. Every donor was a Caucasian adult residing in Nashville, Tennessee, USA. Blood was collected by leukapheresis, and PBMCs were isolated by Ficoll-Histopaque density gradient centrifugation and then cryopreserved in liquid nitrogen vapor phase. Analytical flow cytometry was used to check the purity and quantity of every magnetically sorted T cell population. Each sorted fraction had its genomic DNA isolated and then quantified by UV absorbance on a Nanodrop 2000c. This entry is derived from a study of shared clonotypes between healthy human individuals (dated by TCRdb to 2019 to 2021). Background for the entire study: Three men and a couple of women, aged 18 to 49 years, made up the cohort. To estimate repertoire size and how much clonotype sharing occurs between individuals, the study deeply sequenced the blood TCR repertoires of about 5 healthy adults. Each donor's leukapheresis produced roughly between roughly 0.85 and 10 billion PBMCs. To increase sequencing depth and limit assay-specific biases, TCR repertoire library preparation and sequencing were carried out by different laboratories using diverse techniques. For each donor, CD4 naive and CD4 memory were each run on three plates, CD8 naive on two plates, and CD8 memory on one plate.

On the study overall, not on this receptor specifically: Sampling was restricted to blood, and TCR repertoires in tissues likely differ from the TCR repertoires found in blood. The small number of donors limited the genetic and exposure-history diversity represented. Higher generation probabilities were observed for clonotypes shared by all four sorted-subset donors than for non-shared clonotypes. When several donors were compared, the shared fraction of clonotypes was around 5.1% for naive CD4, approximately 3.5% for naive CD8, 2.3% for memory CD4, and 0.4% for memory CD8. Pairwise subsampling indicated that sequencing depth was expected to affect the degree of clonotype sharing among donors. Even with the large sequencing depth, rarefaction of the sorted-subset datasets indicated that sequencing was incomplete. Estimated clonotype richness was generally larger for naive than for memory subsets.

The sequencing input was naive CD8+ T cells sorted from blood. Explained via the paper, the cell subset or site label denotes: CD45RA+CCR7+. This receptor chain uses TRBV2 and TRBJ1-2; 8 bases in the junction line up with TRBD1. The TCR was taken from a man aged 18 to 30 in good health. The nucleotide sequence is TGTGCCAGCATCAGGGGGCGTATTGGAGGCTATGGCTACACCTTC. Its translation reads: CASIRGRIGGYGYTF.